Below, one TCR beta chain is given with its context. Its antigen remains unidentified. No base qualities exist here, and no much larger clone lies one base off it. Spanning cysteine to phenylalanine, the CDR3 consists of 16 amino acids. CDR3 DNA only is kept here, 48 bases in frame from base 1. V is pruned by 6 bases and J by 1 base, leaving 9 bases of the junction without a gene match. CDR1 SNHLY and CDR2 FYNNEI were looked up in the germline V gene. This sample was taken from a study of blood T cell repertoires in COVID-19 (dated by TCRdb to 2018 to 2021). With regard to the full study: Samples covering the acute and convalescent phases of COVID-19 were provided by collaborators in the United States, Italy and Spain. The prospective study material was composed of cDNA or gDNA derived from T cells, B-cell-depleted T cells, or PBMCs. Deeply sampled blood TCRbeta repertoires from subjects exposed to, actively infected with, or recovered from COVID-19 were included in the dataset. The repertoires were made available in a free public database intended to serve as a resource for research on the immune response to SARS-CoV-2. Samples came from the ongoing ImmuneRACE study (first 160 participants) plus 1,254 subjects from 6 global collaborators. Nearly every sample came with metadata listing a de-identified subject ID, COVID-19 status, age in years and sex. Where available, HLA class I and class II types were taken from metadata supplied by the sample provider and were not determined by assay-based typing. What the study reported, not specific to this receptor: The amount of clinical and demographic metadata varied by source and participant and was provided uncurated.

The immunoSEQ Assay, a bias-controlled multiplex PCR, was used to amplify TCRbeta CDR3 regions from genomic DNA. On the authors' methods: Nucleated cell counts per sample were estimated from amplification of reference gene primers within the assay. To quantify the absolute abundance of each unique TCRbeta CDR3 rearrangement, sequence reads were collapsed and filtered. For each sample, productive Simpson clonality was calculated by taking the square root of Simpson's diversity index across productive rearrangements. Sourced from immuneACCESS, this table was stored by TCRdb with only in-frame sequences that have V and J called. A share of the clones is absent; for the studies checked, an unresolved V gene accounts for under half, and the remainder has no known explanation. Clone size and the V and J calls come from that table; the DNA yielded D and trimming. This sample has 90,000 to 120,000 clones in its table, and around 90% of those were observed once. Together, the top ten hold 2.4% of the sample.

Collaborating institutions collected whole blood in K2EDTA tubes following their own protocols. For TCRbeta analysis, collaborators shipped samples in one of three forms: frozen whole blood, isolated PBMCs, or DNA extracted from either of those sample types. Recombination joined TRBV2 with TRBJ2-3; a stretch of 8 junction bases matches TRBD2. The sequenced sample was peripheral blood. This sequence was found in a human donor in a cohort sampled during active COVID-19. The nucleotides read TGTGCCAGCAGGAAGGACGGGGGGGGCCGCACAGATACGCAGTATTTT. Its amino acids are CASRKDGGGRTDTQYF. When the CDR3 is completed using the reference TRBV2 and TRBJ2-3 genes on either side, the full variable domain is EPEVTQTPSHQVTQMGQEVILRCVPISNHLYFYWYRQILGQKVEFLVSFYNNEISEKSEIFDDQFSVERPDGSNFTLKIRSTKLEDSAMYFCASRKDGGGRTDTQYFGPGTRLTVL.